The rows below give T cell receptor beta chains drawn from one sample of a study of blood T cell repertoires in COVID-19. TCRdb keeps only in-frame clones here, not all; method: immunoSEQ multiplex PCR. The sample lists 250,000 or so clones, around 87% seen once, with about 1.6% in the top ten. The specimen was PBMCs or T cells enriched from blood (not recorded which). Receptor source: a woman aged 45-65 years who had recovered from COVID-19. CDR3s include the opening cysteine and the closing phenylalanine or tryptophan. The order of the fields is clone size, J gene, D gene, V gene, CDR3 DNA, CDR3 protein. The D gene is left open where the match is weak. Clone size appears in some rows only: once, few, many, or a class for an expanded clone.

abundance: -
j_gene: TRBJ2-2
d_gene: -
v_gene: TRBV27
CDR3nt: TGTGCCAGCAGTTTAACACCTGGAGCCGGGGAGCTGTTTTTT
CDR3aa: CASSLTPGAGELFF

abundance: -
j_gene: TRBJ2-1
d_gene: -
v_gene: TRBV5-1
CDR3nt: TGCGCCAGCAGCTTGGTGGCAGTCTCCTACAATGAGCAGTTCTTC
CDR3aa: CASSLVAVSYNEQFF

abundance: -
j_gene: TRBJ2-7
d_gene: TRBD2
v_gene: TRBV28
CDR3nt: TGTGCCAGCAGTTACCGACTAGCGGGCACCTACGAGCAGTACTTC
CDR3aa: CASSYRLAGTYEQYF

abundance: -
j_gene: TRBJ2-2
d_gene: -
v_gene: TRBV4-3
CDR3nt: TGCGCCAGCAGCCAAGACCTGGGACAGAACACCGGGGAGCTGTTTTTT
CDR3aa: CASSQDLGQNTGELFF

abundance: -
j_gene: TRBJ2-3
d_gene: -
v_gene: TRBV30
CDR3nt: TGTGCCTGGGGATCGGGTCTTTCCCCCGTGGCAGATACGCAGTATTTT
CDR3aa: CAWGSGLSPVADTQYF

abundance: -
j_gene: TRBJ1-3
d_gene: -
v_gene: TRBV4-2
CDR3nt: TGTGCCAGCAGCCAAGAGGCTAGGATCTCTGGAAACACCATATATTTT
CDR3aa: CASSQEARISGNTIYF

abundance: -
j_gene: TRBJ1-6
d_gene: -
v_gene: TRBV7-8
CDR3nt: TGTGCCAGCAGCTTAGGGGTTGTACAGAGCTCCTATAATTCACCCCTCCACTTT
CDR3aa: CASSLGVVQSSYNSPLHF

abundance: -
j_gene: TRBJ1-2
d_gene: TRBD1
v_gene: TRBV12-5
CDR3nt: TGTGCTAGTGGCAGGGGACAGATAGATGGCTACACCTTC
CDR3aa: CASGRGQIDGYTF

abundance: once
j_gene: TRBJ1-2
d_gene: -
v_gene: TRBV4-3
CDR3nt: TGCGCCAGCAGCCAGTATCGTGGGGAGGTGGGGCACTATGGCTACACCTTC
CDR3aa: CASSQYRGEVGHYGYTF

abundance: -
j_gene: TRBJ1-5
d_gene: TRBD1
v_gene: TRBV19
CDR3nt: TGTGCCAGTAGTATAGCGGGACAGGGCCATAGCAATCAGCCCCAGCATTTT
CDR3aa: CASSIAGQGHSNQPQHF

abundance: -
j_gene: TRBJ1-1
d_gene: -
v_gene: TRBV7-9
CDR3nt: TGTGCCAGCAGCCCCCTCGGGATCTTT
CDR3aa: CASSPLGIF

abundance: -
j_gene: TRBJ1-4
d_gene: -
v_gene: TRBV2
CDR3nt: TGTGCCAGCAGTGGACAGACAACTAATGAAAAACTGTTTTTT
CDR3aa: CASSGQTTNEKLFF

abundance: -
j_gene: TRBJ1-4
d_gene: TRBD1
v_gene: TRBV5-1
CDR3nt: TGCGCCAGCAGCGGACAGGGGGGTGAAAAACTGTTTTTT
CDR3aa: CASSGQGGEKLFF

abundance: -
j_gene: TRBJ2-1
d_gene: TRBD2
v_gene: TRBV10-3
CDR3nt: TGTGCCATCAGTCCCGGGACTAGCTCTAATGAGCAGTTCTTC
CDR3aa: CAISPGTSSNEQFF

abundance: -
j_gene: TRBJ2-3
d_gene: TRBD2
v_gene: TRBV7-9
CDR3nt: TGTGCCAGCAGCGCGCGACTAGCGGGATACACAGATACGCAGTATTTT
CDR3aa: CASSARLAGYTDTQYF

abundance: once
j_gene: TRBJ2-7
d_gene: TRBD1
v_gene: TRBV27
CDR3nt: TGTGCCAGCAGAGGCGGACAGGGCTACGAGCAGTACTTC
CDR3aa: CASRGGQGYEQYF

abundance: -
j_gene: TRBJ2-7
d_gene: TRBD1
v_gene: TRBV5-1
CDR3nt: TGCGCCAGCAGCTTGACGACAGGGTACTACGAGCAGTACTTC
CDR3aa: CASSLTTGYYEQYF

abundance: -
j_gene: TRBJ1-5
d_gene: -
v_gene: TRBV27
CDR3nt: TGTGCCAGCAGTTCGGCCCCGGGAGGCAATCAGCCCCAGCATTTT
CDR3aa: CASSSAPGGNQPQHF

abundance: -
j_gene: TRBJ1-6
d_gene: TRBD1
v_gene: TRBV27
CDR3nt: TGTGCCAGCAGTTTATCCCCGGACAGGGTTCACTCACCCCTCCACTTT
CDR3aa: CASSLSPDRVHSPLHF

abundance: -
j_gene: TRBJ2-7
d_gene: TRBD2
v_gene: TRBV5-1
CDR3nt: TGCGCCAGCAGCCCAGGCGGGGGTGCGACGCTCTACGAGCAGTACTTC
CDR3aa: CASSPGGGATLYEQYF

abundance: -
j_gene: TRBJ2-1
d_gene: -
v_gene: TRBV5-6
CDR3nt: TGTGCCAGCAGCTTCTTAGTGTCAAACAATGAGCAGTTCTTC
CDR3aa: CASSFLVSNNEQFF

abundance: few
j_gene: TRBJ1-1
d_gene: -
v_gene: TRBV9
CDR3nt: TGTGCCAGCAGCGATCCTAACAGGGTGGCGGGCACTGAAGCTTTCTTT
CDR3aa: CASSDPNRVAGTEAFF

abundance: -
j_gene: TRBJ1-1
d_gene: -
v_gene: TRBV11-1
CDR3nt: TGTGCCAGCAGCTCCGACTGGAACACTGAAGCTTTCTTT
CDR3aa: CASSSDWNTEAFF

abundance: -
j_gene: TRBJ2-2
d_gene: TRBD1
v_gene: TRBV15
CDR3nt: TGTGCCACCAGCAGGGGGGACAGGGGGCTCGGCGGGGAGCTGTTTTTT
CDR3aa: CATSRGDRGLGGELFF

abundance: -
j_gene: TRBJ1-1
d_gene: -
v_gene: TRBV7-2
CDR3nt: TGTGCCAGCAGCTACGGGACAAAAGCTTTCTTT
CDR3aa: CASSYGTKAFF

abundance: -
j_gene: TRBJ1-5
d_gene: -
v_gene: TRBV7-9
CDR3nt: TGTGCCAGCAGCAACTCTCAGGGGAGGGATCAGCCCCAGCATTTT
CDR3aa: CASSNSQGRDQPQHF

abundance: many
j_gene: TRBJ2-7
d_gene: -
v_gene: TRBV4-1
CDR3nt: TGCGCCAGCAGCCTGGAAAGTGGGAGTTGGTACGAGCAGTACTTC
CDR3aa: CASSLESGSWYEQYF

abundance: -
j_gene: TRBJ2-1
d_gene: -
v_gene: TRBV7-9
CDR3nt: TGTGCCAGCAGCTTAGCGGGAGATTACAATGAGCAGTTCTTC
CDR3aa: CASSLAGDYNEQFF

abundance: -
j_gene: TRBJ1-1
d_gene: TRBD1
v_gene: TRBV5-1
CDR3nt: TGCGCCAGCGGCACAGGGGCCGGCACTGAAGCTTTCTTT
CDR3aa: CASGTGAGTEAFF

abundance: -
j_gene: TRBJ1-6
d_gene: TRBD1
v_gene: TRBV27
CDR3nt: TGTGCCAGCAGGGAGACAGGGCGGAATTCACCCCTCCACTTT
CDR3aa: CASRETGRNSPLHF

abundance: -
j_gene: TRBJ1-5
d_gene: -
v_gene: TRBV15
CDR3nt: TGTGCCACCAGCAGAGGGGGGACACCTCCTGCGGGTCAGCCCCAGCATTTT
CDR3aa: CATSRGGTPPAGQPQHF

abundance: -
j_gene: TRBJ1-3
d_gene: -
v_gene: TRBV7-5
CDR3nt: TGTGCCAGAAGCTTGTGTGCGTCTGGAAACACCATATATTTT
CDR3aa: CARSLCASGNTIYF

abundance: -
j_gene: TRBJ2-1
d_gene: TRBD2
v_gene: TRBV6-4
CDR3nt: TGTGCCAGCAGTCCGGGACTAGCGAATAACAATGAGCAGTTCTTC
CDR3aa: CASSPGLANNNEQFF

abundance: -
j_gene: TRBJ1-1
d_gene: -
v_gene: TRBV6-5
CDR3nt: TGTGCCAGTAGAACAGGACCTAGAGCCACTGAAGCTTTCTTT
CDR3aa: CASRTGPRATEAFF

abundance: -
j_gene: TRBJ1-2
d_gene: -
v_gene: TRBV18
CDR3nt: TGTGCCAGCTCACCACCCCGGGACACGCATTTTTACTTC
CDR3aa: CASSPPRDTHFYF

abundance: few
j_gene: TRBJ1-5
d_gene: TRBD1
v_gene: TRBV3-1/TRBV3-2
CDR3nt: TGTGCCAGCAGCCAAGGCCCAGGGGGTAGCAATCAGCCCCAGCATTTT
CDR3aa: CASSQGPGGSNQPQHF

abundance: -
j_gene: TRBJ2-1
d_gene: -
v_gene: TRBV5-4
CDR3nt: TGTGCCAGCAGCCTGAGCCAGGGGCTAGGGAATGAGCAGTTCTTC
CDR3aa: CASSLSQGLGNEQFF

abundance: once
j_gene: TRBJ1-1
d_gene: -
v_gene: TRBV28
CDR3nt: TGTGCCAGCAGTACTAGGACGGACACTGAAGCTTTCTTT
CDR3aa: CASSTRTDTEAFF

abundance: -
j_gene: TRBJ2-5
d_gene: -
v_gene: TRBV6-5
CDR3nt: TGTGCCAGCAGGTCCTCCAGGTGGGAGACCCAGTACTTC
CDR3aa: CASRSSRWETQYF

abundance: once
j_gene: TRBJ2-3
d_gene: TRBD2
v_gene: TRBV7-2
CDR3nt: TGTGCCAGCAGCTTAAGGGGGACTAGCGAGATTACGCAGTATTTT
CDR3aa: CASSLRGTSEITQYF

abundance: -
j_gene: TRBJ1-2
d_gene: -
v_gene: TRBV28
CDR3nt: TGTGCCAGCAGCTCAGTAGGGGTGGACTATGGCTACACCTTC
CDR3aa: CASSSVGVDYGYTF

abundance: -
j_gene: TRBJ1-1
d_gene: -
v_gene: TRBV13
CDR3nt: TGTGCCAGCACCCCACGAGCTTTGAACACTGAAGCTTTCTTT
CDR3aa: CASTPRALNTEAFF

abundance: -
j_gene: TRBJ2-7
d_gene: TRBD1
v_gene: TRBV7-8
CDR3nt: TGTGCCAGCAGCTTAGCTGGGACAGCAATCTCCTACGAGCAGTACTTC
CDR3aa: CASSLAGTAISYEQYF

abundance: -
j_gene: TRBJ1-1
d_gene: -
v_gene: TRBV5-6
CDR3nt: TGTGCCAGCAGCTTGGTGCAGGTAAGGACTGAAGCTTTCTTT
CDR3aa: CASSLVQVRTEAFF

abundance: -
j_gene: TRBJ1-2
d_gene: -
v_gene: TRBV19
CDR3nt: TGTGCCAGTAGTTCCTCCCGGGAAGCGGGCTACACCTTC
CDR3aa: CASSSSREAGYTF

abundance: once
j_gene: TRBJ1-2
d_gene: TRBD1
v_gene: TRBV7-2
CDR3nt: TGTGCCAGCAGCACAACAGGGGATCATGGCTACACCTTC
CDR3aa: CASSTTGDHGYTF

abundance: -
j_gene: TRBJ2-5
d_gene: TRBD2
v_gene: TRBV3-1/TRBV3-2
CDR3nt: TGTGCCAGCAGCCAAGGGGACGGACTAGCGGAAGAGACCCAGTACTTC
CDR3aa: CASSQGDGLAEETQYF